The following is a T cell receptor beta chain sequence with its context. Its target is unknown. The record originates from a study of shared clonotypes between healthy human individuals. In the study overall: Two female and a few male donors aged 18 to 49 were enrolled. Broader study findings: The study generally estimated greater richness for naive than memory subsets.

CD45RA+ naive and CD45RA-negative memory subsets were separated from CD4+ cells. Germline CDR1 SSHAT, CDR2 FNYEAQ (reference sequence). The V end lost 5 bases, the J end lost 1 base, and 8 bases lay between the germline ends. The CDR3 totals 14 residues. The test was conducted at deep level. TCRdb's table, derived via immunoSEQ multiplex PCR, lists solely in-frame clones and lacks some. The sample records around 1.6 million clones, 95% to 99% being singletons. V and J are TRBV7-7 and TRBJ2-2; D unresolved. This receptor was identified in a man aged 25-45 years in good health. The specimen sequenced was naive CD4+ T cells sorted from blood. Specified subset: CD45RA+ positively selected. The CDR3 nucleotides read TGTGCCAGCAGCCCCTACGGGAACACCGGGGAGCTGTTTTTT. Protein: CASSPYGNTGELFF.